Each of the 24 T cell receptor beta chains below was sequenced from the same sample in a study of T cell changes during pregnancy in multiple sclerosis. Sequencing was performed with immunoSEQ multiplex PCR; in TCRdb, only in-frame clones are kept and a portion is missing. The profile covers about 35,000 clones, with approximately 90% appearing a single time and approximately 3% taken by the ten largest. The sample consisted of CD4+ T cells from peripheral blood mononuclear cells, taken in the third trimester of pregnancy. The receptors shown here come from a female donor in good health, enrolled as a control in a pregnancy study.

The rearrangement links TRBV5-6 to TRBJ2-2; a weak D match, TRBD1 (6 bases). Trimming removed 0 bases from V and 1 base from J, with 10 bases in between. The germline V gene encodes CDR1 SGHDT and CDR2 YYEEEE. The CDR3 contains 16 residues. CDR3 residues: CASSLGPGQNTGELFF. The CDR3 DNA sequence: TGTGCCAGCAGCTTGGGCCCGGGACAGAACACCGGGGAGCTGTTTTTT.

J is TRBJ2-7 and V is TRBV7-2, with TRBD1 matching over 7 bases. CDR3 length: 13 amino acids. Germline V CDR1 and CDR2: SGHTA, FQGNSA. The V segment lost 5 bases and the J segment 3 bases; nucleotides outside the gene matches: 4. The CDR3 sequence is CASSGGQYYEQYF. In DNA, the CDR3 is TGTGCCAGCAGCGGGGGACAGTACTACGAGCAGTACTTC.

V is TRBV28 and J is TRBJ1-1; D not certain. This CDR3 contains 14 residues. V was cut by 4 bases and J by 0 bases, with 9 bases left in between. Germline V lookup: CDR1 MDHEN, CDR2 SYDVKM. CDR3 nucleotides: TGTGCCAGCAGTTCGGGGAGATTGAACACTGAAGCTTTCTTT. Protein product: CASSSGRLNTEAFF.

V and J are TRBV19 and TRBJ2-7; tentative D call: TRBD1 (6 bases). The CDR3 length is 14 residues. The V end lost 5 bases, the J end lost 2 bases, and 13 bases lay between the germline ends. Germline CDR1 reads LNHDA; CDR2 reads SQIVND (reference sequence). CDR3 loop: CASSFGTSAYEQYF. The CDR3 DNA reads as TGTGCCAGTAGTTTCGGGACATCGGCCTACGAGCAGTACTTC.

CDR3 amino acids: CASSTRGVDNSPLHF. CDR3 coding DNA: TGTGCCAGCAGCACCCGGGGAGTAGATAATTCACCCCTCCACTTT. The chain uses TRBV7-9 and TRBJ1-6; D not resolved. The CDR3 length is 15 residues. Germline CDR1 is SEHNR and CDR2 is FQNEAQ (reference sequence). V was shortened by 5 bases and J by 5 bases, with 13 bases between the two germline ends.

This sequence joins TRBV10-1 and TRBJ2-3, with 11 bases fitting TRBD2. Per germline, CDR1 WNHNN and CDR2 SYGVQD (reference sequence). The CDR3 is 15 amino acids. V lost 6 bases, J lost 3 bases, and 5 bases stayed unmatched. CDR3 region: CASSRLAGRTDTQYF. DNA of the CDR3: TGCGCCAGCAGCCGACTAGCGGGGAGGACAGATACGCAGTATTTT.

The genes are TRBV28 and TRBJ2-3; maybe TRBD2 (5 bases). Trimming took 2 bases from V and 3 from J, leaving 15 bases between them. Germline values: CDR1 MDHEN, CDR2 SYDVKM. The CDR3 runs to 16 residues. The CDR3: CASSLTAAPGTDTQYF. In DNA, the CDR3 is TGTGCCAGCAGTTTAACCGCCGCCCCGGGGACAGATACGCAGTATTTT. Full variable domain (missing parts from reference TRBV28 and TRBJ2-3): DVKVTQSSRYLVKRTGEKVFLECVQDMDHENMFWYRQDPGLGLRLIYFSYDVKMKEKGDIPEGYSVSREKKERFSLILESASTNQTSMYLCASSLTAAPGTDTQYFGPGTRLTVL.

This chain links TRBV5-1 with TRBJ1-1; D unclear. Germline lookup yields CDR1 SGHRS and CDR2 YFSETQ. Trimming cost V 2 bases and J 3 bases, with 8 bases left between them. The CDR3 is 13 amino acids. The CDR3 spells CASSFLADTEAFF. CDR3 DNA: TGCGCCAGCAGCTTTCTGGCGGACACTGAAGCTTTCTTT.

V and J are TRBV28 and TRBJ1-5; D gene uncertain. The V end lost 7 bases, the J end lost 1 base, and 11 bases lay between the germline ends. Germline assignment: CDR1 MDHEN and CDR2 SYDVKM. The CDR3 runs 14 residues. This chain's CDR3 is CASTAGVSNQPQHF. The CDR3 DNA reads TGTGCCAGCACGGCGGGCGTAAGCAATCAGCCCCAGCATTTT.

The rearrangement uses TRBV2 and TRBJ2-2; possible D gene TRBD2, 6 bases. The CDR3 sequence is 15 residues long. The V end was cut by 11 bases, the J end by 1 base, with 17 bases between. Germline CDR1 reads SNHLY; CDR2 reads FYNNEI. The CDR3 loop is CAARAGQMNTGELFF. The DNA for the CDR3 is TGTGCCGCCCGGGCGGGGCAGATGAACACCGGGGAGCTGTTTTTT.

The chain has TRBV6-7 and TRBJ2-7; D unclear. TRBV6-7 is an ORF for which the function is uncertain. The V gene lost 0 bases and the J gene lost 2 bases, with 23 bases spanning the gap. CDR3 length equals 19 residues. The CDR3 coding sequence is TGTGCCAGCAGTTACTCGACTCGAGAAGGTGCCCCCCGCACCTACGAGCAGTACTTC. Encoded protein: CASSYSTREGAPRTYEQYF.

The CDR3 spells CASTLADPTHNEQFF. The CDR3 nucleotides are TGTGCCAGCACACTAGCGGACCCCACCCACAATGAGCAGTTCTTC. This sequence joins TRBV5-6 and TRBJ2-1; 8 bases are a match to TRBD2. CDR3 length equals 15 residues. Per germline, CDR1 SGHDT and CDR2 YYEEEE. Losses at the gene ends were 6 bases for V and 5 bases for J; bases not matched to a gene: 10. The variable domain in full, completed from reference TRBV5-6 and TRBJ2-1, reads DAGVTQSPTHLIKTRGQQVTLRCSPKSGHDTVSWYQQALGQGPQFIFQYYEEEERQRGNFPDRFSGHQFPNYSSELNVNALLLGDSALYLCASTLADPTHNEQFFGPGTRLTVL.

This chain uses TRBV18 with TRBJ2-5; D is uncertain. Trimming took 2 bases from V and 1 from J, leaving 5 bases between them. The CDR3 runs 13 residues. Germline loops: CDR1 KGHSH, CDR2 LQKENI. CDR3 protein: CASSPAIQETQYF. The CDR3 DNA is TGTGCCAGCTCACCAGCGATCCAAGAGACCCAGTACTTC.

A few counts support this clone. CDR3 residues: CASSLAGTGGLPLHF. The CDR3 DNA reads as TGTGCCAGCAGCTTAGCCGGGACAGGGGGCCTACCCCTCCACTTT. The chain carries TRBV7-9 and TRBJ1-6, with 12 bases that match TRBD1. CDR3 length: 15 amino acids. The V segment lost 0 bases and the J segment 12 bases; nucleotides outside the gene matches: 3. Per germline, CDR1 SEHNR and CDR2 FQNEAQ (reference sequence).

This chain uses TRBV7-2 with TRBJ2-3; D is unclear. In germline, CDR1 is SGHTA, CDR2 FQGNSA. The CDR3 sequence is 15 residues long. Trimming removed 2 bases at V and 0 bases at J, with 9 bases between. This CDR3 reads CASSLQVGSTDTQYF. The CDR3 DNA is TGTGCCAGCAGCTTACAGGTCGGTAGCACAGATACGCAGTATTTT. Full variable domain (outside the CDR3, taken from reference TRBV7-2 and TRBJ2-3): GAGVSQSPSNKVTEKGKDVELRCDPISGHTALYWYRQSLGQGLEFLIYFQGNSAPDKSGLPSDRFSAERTGGSVSTLTIQRTQQEDSAVYLCASSLQVGSTDTQYFGPGTRLTVL.

This chain links TRBV10-2 with TRBJ2-1; 8 bases map to TRBD2. The germline gives CDR1 WSHSY, CDR2 SAAADI. The CDR3 loop spans 14 amino acids. V trimming: 6 bases; J trimming: 3 bases; junction bases outside the gene matches: 4. For the CDR3, the DNA is TGCGCCAGCAGCCGGGAGGGGGACTACAATGAGCAGTTCTTC. It yields the protein CASSREGDYNEQFF.

The J gene is TRBJ1-5, the V gene TRBV6-1; 10 positions match TRBD1. CDR1 is MNHNS and CDR2 is SASEGT in the germline V gene. J gave up 4 bases and V 6 bases, and 3 bases lay outside the gene matches. The CDR3 has 14 amino acids. The DNA for the CDR3 is TGTGCCAGCAGCGCGGGACAGGGGAATCAGCCCCAGCATTTT. Its protein is CASSAGQGNQPQHF.

The rearrangement uses TRBV28 and TRBJ1-5; 7 bases align to TRBD1. Germline CDR1 is MDHEN and CDR2 is SYDVKM. The junction had 18 bases not matched to a gene; V was cut back by 5 bases and J by 5 bases. This CDR3 is built from 18 residues. The CDR3 DNA reads TGTGCCAGCAGTCCAGGTGTAAGGGGGCATTTTAGGGATCAGCCCCAGCATTTT. It specifies CASSPGVRGHFRDQPQHF.

The CDR3: CASRGGGMRDEQYF. CDR3 sequence (DNA): TGTGCCAGCAGAGGGGGAGGGATGAGGGACGAGCAGTACTTC. The chain carries TRBV27 and TRBJ2-7, with D possibly matching TRBD2 (7 bases). The CDR3 length is 14 residues. Trimming took 6 bases from V and 5 from J, leaving 17 bases between them. The germline gives CDR1 MNHEY, CDR2 SMNVEV (reference sequence).

In this sample, this clone turned up a few times. J is TRBJ1-6 and V is TRBV7-9; D uncertain. The germline V gene encodes CDR1 SEHNR and CDR2 FQNEAQ (reference sequence). The CDR3 contains 13 residues. Between the trimmed V and J ends, which lost 5 bases and 9 bases, there was a span of 11 bases. Here the CDR3 DNA reads TGTGCCAGCAGCATGGGGAGGTCTTCACCCCTCCACTTT. Its protein is CASSMGRSSPLHF.

The V and J genes are TRBV2 and TRBJ1-3; unclear D gene. V was clipped by 1 base and J by 4 bases, with 11 bases between them. The CDR3 spans 15 residues. Germline loops: CDR1 SNHLY, CDR2 FYNNEI. CDR3 in amino acids: CASSEVSAGGNTIYF. DNA for the CDR3: TGTGCCAGCAGTGAAGTGTCAGCAGGAGGAAACACCATATATTTT.

V and J are TRBV5-6 and TRBJ1-3; perhaps TRBD1 as D (5 bases). Germline V gene data show CDR1 as SGHDT and CDR2 as YYEEEE. The V gene lost 6 bases and the J gene lost 0 bases, with 13 bases spanning the gap. This CDR3 is built from 15 residues. The CDR3 protein is CASTWGVGSGNTIYF. Written as DNA, the CDR3 is TGTGCCAGCACTTGGGGCGTCGGCTCTGGAAACACCATATATTTT.

This clone has only one observation. The V call is TRBV6-1, the J call TRBJ2-1; D ambiguous. The CDR3 is 15 residues long. The ends were cut back, 0 bases at V and 11 bases at J, with 17 bases in the middle. Germline lookup yields CDR1 MNHNS and CDR2 SASEGT. The chain's CDR3 is CASSEAPVTADKQFF. The CDR3 DNA reads TGTGCCAGCAGTGAAGCGCCAGTAACAGCCGATAAGCAGTTCTTC.

This clone was seen once. V and J are TRBV2 and TRBJ2-3; a weak D match, TRBD2 (5 bases). V shed 3 bases and J shed 2 bases, with 9 bases lying between them. Germline CDR1 and CDR2: SNHLY and FYNNEI. This CDR3 contains 14 residues. This CDR3 is CASSDGADTDTQYF. The CDR3, as DNA: TGTGCCAGCAGTGACGGAGCGGACACAGATACGCAGTATTTT.